This T cell receptor beta chain was obtained from a study of Graves' ophthalmopathy and Graves' hyperthyroidism. The study, taken as a whole, reports: Blood also contained most of the expanded thyroid clonotypes above 0.001 frequency.

Under 3 months in duration, the ophthalmopathy in affected donors had moderate-to-severe activity, CAS ≥3 and NOSPECS ≥4. Other autoimmune diseases, uncontrolled infections, pregnancy or lactation excluded patients from enrollment. The starting material, approximately 10 ml of fresh peripheral blood, provided the PBMCs. This clonotype was counted at least ten times. Its antigen is currently unknown. The study amplified TCR beta CDR3 regions using RNA transcripts. HTBI primers primed a first-round RT-PCR, and a second-round multiplex PCR followed. TCRdb independently ran MiXCR on the multiplex PCR reads; one entry per CDR3 protein. The sample holds 170,000 or so distinct CDR3 sequences, 35% to 45% seen once. The specimen sequenced was peripheral blood. The sequence was obtained from a man younger than 45 with Graves' ophthalmopathy.

The CDR3 protein is CAWSGAVDEQYF. The CDR3 DNA sequence: TGTGCCTGGTCGGGGGCTGTGGACGAGCAGTACTTC. The chain has TRBV30 and TRBJ2-7; D may correspond to TRBD1 or TRBD2 (6 bases each). CDR3 length: 12 amino acids. Trimming took off 5 bases at V and 5 bases at J, with 13 bases between the two ends. CDR1 is GTSNPN and CDR2 is SVGIG in the germline V gene (reference sequence).